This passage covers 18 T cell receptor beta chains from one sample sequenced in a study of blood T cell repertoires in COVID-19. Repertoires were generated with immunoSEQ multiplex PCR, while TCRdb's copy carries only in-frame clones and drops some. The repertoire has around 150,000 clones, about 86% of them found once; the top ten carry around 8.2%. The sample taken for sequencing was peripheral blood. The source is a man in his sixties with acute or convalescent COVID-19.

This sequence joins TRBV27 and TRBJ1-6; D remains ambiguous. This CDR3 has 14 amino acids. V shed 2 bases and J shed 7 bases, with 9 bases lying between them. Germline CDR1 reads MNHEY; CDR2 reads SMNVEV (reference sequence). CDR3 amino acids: CASSLNLENSPLHF. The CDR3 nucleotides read TGTGCCAGCAGTTTAAATTTGGAGAATTCACCCCTCCACTTT.

The CDR3 loop is CASSLGTGGWETQYF. The CDR3, as DNA: TGTGCCAGCAGCCTAGGGACAGGGGGCTGGGAGACCCAGTACTTC. The chain combines TRBV25-1 with TRBJ2-5; 12 bases are shared with TRBD1. Germline lookup yields CDR1 MGHDK and CDR2 SYGVNS. CDR3 length: 15 residues. V was clipped by 6 bases and J by 5 bases; unmatched bases: 7.

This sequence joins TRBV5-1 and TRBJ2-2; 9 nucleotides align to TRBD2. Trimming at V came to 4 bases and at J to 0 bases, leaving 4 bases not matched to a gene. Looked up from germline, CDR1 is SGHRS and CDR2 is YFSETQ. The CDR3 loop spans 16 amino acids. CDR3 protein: CASSLVAGANTGELFF. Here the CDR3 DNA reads TGCGCCAGCAGCCTAGTAGCGGGAGCGAACACCGGGGAGCTGTTTTTT.

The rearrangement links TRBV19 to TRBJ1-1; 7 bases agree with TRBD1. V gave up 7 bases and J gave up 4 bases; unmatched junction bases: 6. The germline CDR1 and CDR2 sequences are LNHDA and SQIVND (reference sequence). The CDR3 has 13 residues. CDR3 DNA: TGTGCCAGTACTAAGCCAGGGGGCACTGAAGCTTTCTTT. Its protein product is CASTKPGGTEAFF.

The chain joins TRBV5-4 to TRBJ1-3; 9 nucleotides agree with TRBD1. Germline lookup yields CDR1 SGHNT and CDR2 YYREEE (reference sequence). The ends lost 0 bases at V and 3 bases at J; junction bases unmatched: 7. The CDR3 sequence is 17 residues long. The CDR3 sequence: CASSLAETGGYGNTIYF. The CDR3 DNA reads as TGTGCCAGCAGCTTGGCAGAGACAGGGGGTTATGGAAACACCATATATTTT.

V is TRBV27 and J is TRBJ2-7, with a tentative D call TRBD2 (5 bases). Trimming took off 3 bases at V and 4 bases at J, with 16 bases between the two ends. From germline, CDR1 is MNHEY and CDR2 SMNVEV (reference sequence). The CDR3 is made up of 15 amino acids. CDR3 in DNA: TGTGCCAGCAGTTTTGCGGGTGGCGGACGATACGAGCAGTACTTC. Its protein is CASSFAGGGRYEQYF.

CDR3 sequence reads: CASTRTSLSDTQYF. CDR3 in DNA: TGTGCCAGCACCCGGACTAGCTTGTCAGATACGCAGTATTTT. V and J are TRBV9 and TRBJ2-3; 8 bases are a match to TRBD2. The CDR3 runs to 14 residues. With V trimmed by 6 bases and J by 4 bases, 7 bases remained unmatched. From germline, CDR1 is SGDLS and CDR2 YYNGEE.

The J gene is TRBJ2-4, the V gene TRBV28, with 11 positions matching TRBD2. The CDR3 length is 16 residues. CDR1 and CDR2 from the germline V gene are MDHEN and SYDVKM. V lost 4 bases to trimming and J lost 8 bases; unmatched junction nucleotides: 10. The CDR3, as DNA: TGTGCCAGCAGTTCCCTCCGACTAGCGGGAACGTACATTCAGTACTTC. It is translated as CASSSLRLAGTYIQYF.

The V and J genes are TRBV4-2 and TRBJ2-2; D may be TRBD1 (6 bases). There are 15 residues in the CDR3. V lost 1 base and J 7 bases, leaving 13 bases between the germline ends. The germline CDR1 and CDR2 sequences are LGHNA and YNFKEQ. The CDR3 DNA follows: TGTGCCAGCAGCCAAGCGCCCGGACAGCACGGGGAGCTGTTTTTT. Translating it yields CASSQAPGQHGELFF.

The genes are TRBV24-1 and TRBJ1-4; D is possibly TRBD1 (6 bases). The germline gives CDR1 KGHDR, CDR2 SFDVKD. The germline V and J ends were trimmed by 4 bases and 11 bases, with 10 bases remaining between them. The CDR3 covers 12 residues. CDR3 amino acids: CATSDPTGKLFF. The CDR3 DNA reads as TGTGCCACCAGTGACCCTACAGGGAAACTGTTTTTT.

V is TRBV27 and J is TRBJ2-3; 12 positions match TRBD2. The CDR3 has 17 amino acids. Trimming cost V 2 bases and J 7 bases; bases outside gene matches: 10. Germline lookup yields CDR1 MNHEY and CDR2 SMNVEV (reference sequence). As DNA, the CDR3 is TGTGCCAGCAGTTTACTAATGACTAGCGGGGGACGACATACGCAGTATTTT. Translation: CASSLLMTSGGRHTQYF.

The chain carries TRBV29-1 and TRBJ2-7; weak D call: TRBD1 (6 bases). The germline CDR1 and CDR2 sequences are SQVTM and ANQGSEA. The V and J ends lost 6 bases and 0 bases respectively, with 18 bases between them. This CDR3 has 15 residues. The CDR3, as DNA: TGCAGCGTCGCCTCGACAGGCCTCCCCTCCTACGAGCAGTACTTC. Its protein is CSVASTGLPSYEQYF.

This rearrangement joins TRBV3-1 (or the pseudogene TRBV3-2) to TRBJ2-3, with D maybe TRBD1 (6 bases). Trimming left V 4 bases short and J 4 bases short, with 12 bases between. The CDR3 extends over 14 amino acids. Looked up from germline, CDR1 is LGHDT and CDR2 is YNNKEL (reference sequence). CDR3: CASSLGAGADTQYF. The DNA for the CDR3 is TGTGCCAGCAGCCTCGGCGCAGGGGCAGATACGCAGTATTTT.

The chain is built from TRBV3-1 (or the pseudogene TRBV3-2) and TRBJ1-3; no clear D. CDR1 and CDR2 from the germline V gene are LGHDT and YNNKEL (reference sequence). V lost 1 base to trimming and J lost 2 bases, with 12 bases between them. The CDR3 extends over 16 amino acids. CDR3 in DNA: TGTGCCAGCAGCCAAGTTTCTTGGGAGGCTGGAAACACCATATATTTT. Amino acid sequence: CASSQVSWEAGNTIYF.

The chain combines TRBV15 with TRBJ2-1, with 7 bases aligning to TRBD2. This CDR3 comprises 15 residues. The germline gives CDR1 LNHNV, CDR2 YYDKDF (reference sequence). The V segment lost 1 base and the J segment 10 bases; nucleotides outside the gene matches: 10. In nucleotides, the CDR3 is TGTGCCACCAGCAGAGTATCTGGGGAGGGGACCGAGCAGTTCTTC. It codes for CATSRVSGEGTEQFF. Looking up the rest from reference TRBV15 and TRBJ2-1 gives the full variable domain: DAMVIQNPRYQVTQFGKPVTLSCSQTLNHNVMYWYQQKSSQAPKLLFHYYDKDFNNEADTPDNFQSRRPNTSFCFLDIRSPGLGDTAMYLCATSRVSGEGTEQFFGPGTRLTVL.

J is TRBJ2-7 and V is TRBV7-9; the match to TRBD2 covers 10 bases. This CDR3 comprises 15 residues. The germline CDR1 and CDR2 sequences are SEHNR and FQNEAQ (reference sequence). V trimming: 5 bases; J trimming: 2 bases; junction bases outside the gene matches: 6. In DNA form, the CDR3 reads TGTGCCAGCAGCGAAGGACTAGCGGCGACCTACGAGCAGTACTTC. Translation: CASSEGLAATYEQYF.

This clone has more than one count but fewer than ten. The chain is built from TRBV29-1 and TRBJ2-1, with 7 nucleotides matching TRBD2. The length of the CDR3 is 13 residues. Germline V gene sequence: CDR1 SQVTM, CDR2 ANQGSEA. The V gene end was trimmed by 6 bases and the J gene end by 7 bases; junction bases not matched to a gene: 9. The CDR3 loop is CSVSAGFGNEQFF. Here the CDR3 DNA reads TGCAGCGTCTCAGCGGGATTCGGAAATGAGCAGTTCTTC.

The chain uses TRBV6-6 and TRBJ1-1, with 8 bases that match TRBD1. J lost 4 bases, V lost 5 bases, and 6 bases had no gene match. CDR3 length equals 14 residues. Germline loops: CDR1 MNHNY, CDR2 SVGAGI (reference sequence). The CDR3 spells CASSRDRGLTEAFF. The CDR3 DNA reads TGTGCCAGCAGTAGAGACAGGGGTCTCACTGAAGCTTTCTTT.